This T cell receptor beta chain was observed in a study of shared T cell receptors in the human thymus. Looked up from germline, CDR1 is SEHNR and CDR2 is FQNEAQ (reference sequence). Germline trimming cut 5 bases from V and 1 base from J; bases unmatched to any gene: 9. There are 17 residues in the CDR3. This clone was counted a few times. Method: immunoSEQ multiplex PCR; TCRdb's copy keeps in-frame clones and lacks some. The repertoire has about 540,000 clones, more than 75% of them found once; the top ten carry roughly 0.013%. This same sample was also part of a study on human thymus T cells. That study adds: Donation was from healthy Finnish infants who were having corrective surgery that addressed congenital heart defects. Thymic tissue was derived from resections collected during corrective heart surgery. Thymic and blood repertoires appeared to show biased V and J gene usage.

Sequencing used thymocytes. V is TRBV7-9 and J is TRBJ1-5, with 9 positions matching TRBD1. The TCR comes from a boy less than two years old with a congenital heart defect. The chain's CDR3 is CASSPSPGTGSNQPQHF. DNA for the CDR3: TGTGCCAGCAGCCCCAGTCCCGGGACAGGGAGCAATCAGCCCCAGCATTTT.